These T cell receptor beta chains were read from a single sample in a study of PD-L1 blockade in urothelial cancer. Generated by immunoSEQ multiplex PCR, the TCRdb table keeps only in-frame clones and is missing some. The sample records around 25,000 clones, 87% being singletons. The sequencing here drew on PBMCs, taken around atezolizumab (anti-PD-L1) treatment. These receptors originate from a man in his forties or fifties with urothelial cancer. Both conserved end residues are part of each CDR3. The D gene is left open where the match is weak. Only some rows state a clone size, as once, few, many or a class for expanded clones.

abundance | j_gene | v_gene | d_gene | CDR3aa | CDR3nt
NA | TRBJ1-5 | TRBV5-1 | NA | CASSSTTGLGQPQHF | TGCGCCAGCAGCTCTACAACAGGGTTGGGGCAGCCCCAGCATTTT
NA | TRBJ2-7 | TRBV12-5 | NA | CASGLNGGAPYEQYF | TGTGCTAGTGGTTTGAACGGGGGTGCCCCCTACGAGCAGTACTTC
once | TRBJ2-3 | TRBV30 | TRBD2 | CAWSAGEGPDTQYF | TGTGCCTGGAGCGCCGGGGAGGGCCCAGATACGCAGTATTTT
NA | TRBJ2-2 | TRBV7-3 | TRBD1 | CASRVTGGTGELFF | TGTGCCAGCAGAGTGACAGGGGGCACCGGGGAGCTGTTTTTT
NA | TRBJ2-1 | TRBV5-4 | NA | CASGRGRGVEEQFF | TGTGCCAGCGGAAGGGGGCGGGGGGTTGAGGAGCAGTTCTTC
NA | TRBJ2-4 | TRBV4-3 | TRBD2 | CASSQEGTRNIQYF | TGCGCCAGCAGCCAAGAAGGGACTAGAAACATTCAGTACTTC
NA | TRBJ1-5 | TRBV7-6 | TRBD1 | CASSRTGAHQPQHF | TGTGCCAGCAGCCGGACAGGCGCCCATCAGCCCCAGCATTTT
NA | TRBJ1-1 | TRBV7-2 | TRBD1 | CASSPREGGRDAFF | TGTGCCAGCAGTCCTAGGGAAGGGGGCCGCGACGCTTTCTTT
NA | TRBJ2-3 | TRBV9 | NA | CASSVGGAGTDTQYF | TGTGCCAGCAGCGTAGGCGGGGCTGGCACAGATACGCAGTATTTT
NA | TRBJ1-2 | TRBV25-1 | TRBD1 | CASSEWDSYGYTF | TGTGCCAGCAGTGAATGGGACAGCTATGGCTACACCTTC
NA | TRBJ2-3 | TRBV7-2 | NA | CASSLGESSTDTQYF | TGTGCCAGCAGCTTAGGGGAGTCGAGCACAGATACGCAGTATTTT
NA | TRBJ2-1 | TRBV28 | TRBD2 | CASSSSGSPHNEQFF | TGTGCCAGCAGTTCCAGCGGGAGTCCCCACAATGAGCAGTTCTTC